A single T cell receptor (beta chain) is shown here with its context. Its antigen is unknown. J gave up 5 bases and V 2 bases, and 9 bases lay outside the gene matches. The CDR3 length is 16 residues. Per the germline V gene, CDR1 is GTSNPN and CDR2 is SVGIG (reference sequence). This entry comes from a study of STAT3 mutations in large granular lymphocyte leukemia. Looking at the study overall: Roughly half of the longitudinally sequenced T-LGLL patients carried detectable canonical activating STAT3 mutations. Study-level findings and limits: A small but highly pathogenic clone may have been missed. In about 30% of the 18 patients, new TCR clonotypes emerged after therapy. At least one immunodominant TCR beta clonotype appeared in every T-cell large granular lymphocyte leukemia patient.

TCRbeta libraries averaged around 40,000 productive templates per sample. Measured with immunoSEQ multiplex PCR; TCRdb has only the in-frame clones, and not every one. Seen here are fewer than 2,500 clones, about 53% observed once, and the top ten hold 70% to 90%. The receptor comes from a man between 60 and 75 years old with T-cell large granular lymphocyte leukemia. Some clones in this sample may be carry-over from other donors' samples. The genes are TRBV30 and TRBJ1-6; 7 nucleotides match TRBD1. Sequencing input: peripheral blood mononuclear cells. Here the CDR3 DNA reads TGTGCCTGGAGTAGGCCAGGGGGGCCTGATAATTCACCCCTCCACTTT. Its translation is CAWSRPGGPDNSPLHF.